These T cell receptor beta chains were read from a single sample in a study of T cells after yellow fever vaccination. In TCRdb, the 5' RACE reads were re-called with MiXCR into one record per CDR3 protein. The repertoire holds about 300,000 distinct CDR3 sequences, with roughly 8.7% as singletons. The sample consisted of CD4+ T cells sorted from PBMCs, taken 5 days after the yellow fever booster vaccination. The receptors shown here come from a man aged 18 to 30 who received the YFV17D yellow fever vaccine. The CDR3 runs from the conserved cysteine through the conserved F or W. D genes are given only for firm matches. A row's size may be missing; if present it is once, few, many or a size class.

clone_size j_call d_call v_call cdr3_nt cdr3_aa
- TRBJ1-1 - TRBV7-6 TGTGCCAGCAGCCCTTATCCGACAGTTGAAGCTTTCTTT CASSPYPTVEAFF
few TRBJ2-7 TRBD2 TRBV7-2 TGTGCCAGCAGCTCATCCGGACTAGCGGTCTACGAGCAGTACTTC CASSSSGLAVYEQYF
many TRBJ1-5 TRBD1 TRBV12-3/TRBV12-4 TGTGCCAGCAGTTTTCAGGGGGGAAATCAGCCCCAGCATTTT CASSFQGGNQPQHF
few TRBJ2-2 - TRBV4-3 TGCGCCAGCAGCCCTCGGGGAGGACGCGTCACCGGGGAGCTGTTTTTT CASSPRGGRVTGELFF
few TRBJ1-1 TRBD1 TRBV7-9 TGTGCCACCTTACAGGGGACGGTCGTACCTTTCTTT CATLQGTVVPFF
- TRBJ2-5 - TRBV21-1 TGTGCCAGCACTCTATCACAGGGGGCCTCGGAGACCCAGTACTTC CASTLSQGASETQYF
many TRBJ2-5 - TRBV5-6 TGTGCCAGCAGCTTGGCCGGGGTCTCGGAGACCCAGTACTTC CASSLAGVSETQYF
- TRBJ2-5 - TRBV7-9 TGTGCCAGCAGGGGCCCCGAGTGGGAGACCCAGTACTTC CASRGPEWETQYF
- TRBJ2-1 TRBD1 TRBV18 TGTGCCAGCTCACCAGGACAGGTTGTTTCTGGCAATGAGCAGTTCTTC CASSPGQVVSGNEQFF
many TRBJ2-7 - TRBV12-3/TRBV12-4 TGTGCCAGCAGTCTAGGAACGGAACGGTACTTC CASSLGTERYF
- TRBJ1-1 - TRBV7-2 TGTGCCAGCAGCTATAGGACGGGACGGCTGAACACTGAAGCTTTCTTT CASSYRTGRLNTEAFF
few TRBJ2-6 TRBD1 TRBV4-3 TGCGCCAGCAGCCATCGGACAGGGGGGTCTGGGGCCAACGTCCTGACTTTC CASSHRTGGSGANVLTF
- TRBJ1-1 - TRBV3-1 TGTGCCAGCAGCCAATTCGGTGGACAGCCGAACACTGAAGCTTTCTTT CASSQFGGQPNTEAFF
- TRBJ1-2 TRBD1 TRBV12-3/TRBV12-4 TGTGCCATCGGGACAGGGTCCGTCTATGGCTACACCTTC CAIGTGSVYGYTF
few TRBJ1-2 - TRBV3-1 TGTGCCAGCAGCCAAGGAACCGATTGGATGATCGATTATGGCTACACCTTC CASSQGTDWMIDYGYTF
few TRBJ2-4 - TRBV27 TGTGCCAGCAGTTCCGGAAGAAACATTCAGTACTTC CASSSGRNIQYF
few TRBJ2-7 - TRBV12-5 TGTGCTAGTGGTTTGGTACGATTGACAGCGGAACCCTACGAGCAGTACTTC CASGLVRLTAEPYEQYF